These T cell receptor beta chains were read from a single sample in a study of T cells in localized non-small cell lung cancer. TCRdb keeps only in-frame clones here, not all; method: immunoSEQ multiplex PCR. The sample has approximately 2,800 clones; roughly 26% are singletons. This material consisted of normal lung tissue next to the tumor, taken before any cancer treatment. Every receptor here comes from an older male donor with stage II lung adenocarcinoma. Both conserved end residues are part of each CDR3. Fields, in order: D gene, clone size, V gene, J gene, CDR3 DNA, CDR3 protein. The D gene is left open where the match is weak. Clone size is shown for a subset of rows, as once, few, many or a class of expanded clone.

d_call: TRBD2
clone_size: -
v_call: TRBV29-1
j_call: TRBJ2-2
cdr3_nt: TGCAGCGTGAACACCGGGGGGACCGGGGAGCTGTTTTTT
cdr3_aa: CSVNTGGTGELFF

d_call: -
clone_size: -
v_call: TRBV28
j_call: TRBJ2-3
cdr3_nt: TGTGCCAGTCAGGAGGGGAGCACAGATACGCAGTATTTT
cdr3_aa: CASQEGSTDTQYF

d_call: TRBD2
clone_size: few
v_call: TRBV30
j_call: TRBJ2-7
cdr3_nt: TGTGCCTGGAGCCTAGGACTAGCGGCCTACGAGCAGTACTTC
cdr3_aa: CAWSLGLAAYEQYF

d_call: -
clone_size: -
v_call: TRBV19
j_call: TRBJ2-3
cdr3_nt: TGTGCCAGTAGTATATCTCGGCAGAGGACAGATACGCAGTATTTT
cdr3_aa: CASSISRQRTDTQYF

d_call: -
clone_size: few
v_call: TRBV9
j_call: TRBJ2-2
cdr3_nt: TGTGCCAGCAGCGTAGGGGCGGTGAACACCGGGGAGCTGTTTTTT
cdr3_aa: CASSVGAVNTGELFF

d_call: -
clone_size: -
v_call: TRBV11-3
j_call: TRBJ2-3
cdr3_nt: TGTGCCAGCAGCTTAACGTGGGGGCTGGGCACAGATACGCAGTATTTT
cdr3_aa: CASSLTWGLGTDTQYF

d_call: -
clone_size: -
v_call: TRBV10-3
j_call: TRBJ2-1
cdr3_nt: TGTGCCAGCTCGCAATGGGGCAATGAGCAGTTCTTC
cdr3_aa: CASSQWGNEQFF

d_call: TRBD1
clone_size: medium-sized
v_call: TRBV11-3
j_call: TRBJ1-2
cdr3_nt: TGTGCCAGCAGCTTGCCTGGACAGGGGAGGAATGGCTACACCTTC
cdr3_aa: CASSLPGQGRNGYTF

d_call: -
clone_size: -
v_call: TRBV14
j_call: TRBJ2-5
cdr3_nt: TGTGCCAGCAGCTCCTTGGGCCAGGGGGGGCAAGAGACCCAGTACTTC
cdr3_aa: CASSSLGQGGQETQYF

d_call: TRBD2
clone_size: -
v_call: TRBV19
j_call: TRBJ2-5
cdr3_nt: TGTGCCAGTAGTATAACCCTAGCGGACCAAGAGACCCAGTACTTC
cdr3_aa: CASSITLADQETQYF

d_call: -
clone_size: medium-sized
v_call: TRBV11-3
j_call: TRBJ2-5
cdr3_nt: TGTGCCAGCAGCTTGTCTGCAGGTAAAAAGACCCAGTACTTC
cdr3_aa: CASSLSAGKKTQYF

d_call: TRBD2
clone_size: few
v_call: TRBV14
j_call: TRBJ2-1
cdr3_nt: TGTGCCAGCAGCCAATGGGGGGGAGGTGAGCAGTTCTTC
cdr3_aa: CASSQWGGGEQFF

d_call: -
clone_size: -
v_call: TRBV7-6
j_call: TRBJ1-5
cdr3_nt: TGTGCCAGCAGCTTGGGAGGGGTGGGCCAGCCCCAGCATTTT
cdr3_aa: CASSLGGVGQPQHF

d_call: -
clone_size: -
v_call: TRBV9
j_call: TRBJ2-7
cdr3_nt: TGTGCCAGCAGCGGAAGGTACTCTAGCGACGAGCAGTACTTC
cdr3_aa: CASSGRYSSDEQYF

d_call: -
clone_size: few
v_call: TRBV11-3
j_call: TRBJ2-2
cdr3_nt: TGTGCCAGCAGCTTAGTCCTGACGAACACCGGGGAGCTGTTTTTT
cdr3_aa: CASSLVLTNTGELFF

d_call: -
clone_size: few
v_call: TRBV28
j_call: TRBJ2-1
cdr3_nt: TGTGCCAGCAGTTGGGTTTACAATGAGCAGTTCTTC
cdr3_aa: CASSWVYNEQFF

d_call: -
clone_size: few
v_call: TRBV11-3
j_call: TRBJ2-6
cdr3_nt: TGTGCCAGCAGCCGGGACTCTGGGGCCAACGTCCTGACTTTC
cdr3_aa: CASSRDSGANVLTF

d_call: TRBD2
clone_size: medium-sized
v_call: TRBV9
j_call: TRBJ2-3
cdr3_nt: TGTGCCAGCAGCCCTCAGGACGGGAGGTACCCAGATACGCAGTATTTT
cdr3_aa: CASSPQDGRYPDTQYF

d_call: -
clone_size: -
v_call: TRBV12-5
j_call: TRBJ2-5
cdr3_nt: TGTGCTAGTGGTTTGGGACGCCCGGGGGAGACCCAGTACTTC
cdr3_aa: CASGLGRPGETQYF

d_call: TRBD1
clone_size: few
v_call: TRBV6-8
j_call: TRBJ1-6
cdr3_nt: TGTGCCAGCAGTTCCGGACAGGGGGCACCCCTCCACTTT
cdr3_aa: CASSSGQGAPLHF

d_call: -
clone_size: few
v_call: TRBV6-8
j_call: TRBJ1-6
cdr3_nt: TGTGCCAGCAGTTTACCGGGACGTAGAGGAAATTCACCCCTCCACTTT
cdr3_aa: CASSLPGRRGNSPLHF

d_call: -
clone_size: medium-sized
v_call: TRBV6-8
j_call: TRBJ1-5
cdr3_nt: TGTGCCAGCAGAGATACTTCCAAGGGCAATCAGCCCCAGCATTTT
cdr3_aa: CASRDTSKGNQPQHF

d_call: -
clone_size: -
v_call: TRBV6-8
j_call: TRBJ1-1
cdr3_nt: TGTGCCAGCAGGGACCCAGGTCTTTACACTGAAGCTTTCTTT
cdr3_aa: CASRDPGLYTEAFF

d_call: -
clone_size: -
v_call: TRBV6-1
j_call: TRBJ2-7
cdr3_nt: TGTGCCAGCAGTGAAGCGCTGGGGGCGGTGACCTACGAGCAGTACTTC
cdr3_aa: CASSEALGAVTYEQYF

d_call: -
clone_size: few
v_call: TRBV6-1
j_call: TRBJ1-1
cdr3_nt: TGTGCCAGCAGTGAAGCGTGGGAGAACACTGAAGCTTTCTTT
cdr3_aa: CASSEAWENTEAFF

d_call: -
clone_size: -
v_call: TRBV30
j_call: TRBJ2-2
cdr3_nt: TGTGCCTGGAGGGGGCGAGGCACCGGGGAGCTGTTTTTT
cdr3_aa: CAWRGRGTGELFF

d_call: -
clone_size: -
v_call: TRBV18
j_call: TRBJ1-2
cdr3_nt: TGTGCCAGCTCACCACAATCAGAGGGGCTCCACTATGGCTACACCTTC
cdr3_aa: CASSPQSEGLHYGYTF

d_call: TRBD1
clone_size: few
v_call: TRBV11-3
j_call: TRBJ1-1
cdr3_nt: TGTGCCAGCAGCCGCGGACAGGCGAACACTGAAGCTTTCTTT
cdr3_aa: CASSRGQANTEAFF